These 25 T cell receptor beta chains were sequenced from one sample in a study of identical twins. TCRdb fed the 5' RACE reads into MiXCR, producing one record per CDR3 protein. The sample consists of around 960,000 distinct CDR3 sequences, roughly 12% of them appearing once. These data were also filed under a second study, of yellow fever vaccine responses in identical twins.

The specimen was PBMCs. The receptor source for this set is a young woman in good health.

This clonotype turned up a few times. The CDR3 loop reads CASSLWGRLPIDTQYF. The CDR3 DNA sequence: TGCGCCAGCAGCTTGTGGGGGCGTCTCCCCATAGATACGCAGTATTTT. The J gene is TRBJ2-3, the V gene TRBV5-1; tentatively, D is TRBD1 (6 bases). The germline gives CDR1 SGHRS, CDR2 YFSETQ. V shed 1 base and J shed 5 bases, with 17 bases lying between them. The CDR3 loop spans 16 amino acids.

CDR3 residues: CATSRGRTYEQYV. CDR3 nucleotide sequence: TGTGCCACCAGCAGGGGCAGAACCTACGAGCAGTACGTC. V is TRBV15 and J is TRBJ2-7; D is unclear. Germline V gene data show CDR1 as LNHNV and CDR2 as YYDKDF (reference sequence). This CDR3 spans 13 amino acids. V lost 3 bases and J lost 2, with 8 bases in between.

The chain combines TRBV7-9 with TRBJ2-6; unclear D gene. The CDR3 consists of 14 residues. V was clipped by 4 bases and J by 10 bases, with 14 bases between them. Germline CDR1 reads SEHNR; CDR2 reads FQNEAQ (reference sequence). CDR3 DNA: TGTGCCAGCAGCTCCGATCCGTTCGGTAACGTCCTGACTTTC. This translates into CASSSDPFGNVLTF.

This clonotype was detected only a few times. CDR3 loop: CASSRNKWGQDTGELFF. In DNA, the CDR3 is TGCGCCAGCAGCCGAAACAAATGGGGACAGGACACCGGGGAGCTGTTTTTT. The V and J genes are TRBV4-1 and TRBJ2-2; 8 bases fit TRBD1. The CDR3 sequence is 17 residues long. V shed 4 bases, J shed 3 bases, and the junction held 10 bases outside the gene matches. Germline CDR1 is MGHRA and CDR2 is YSYEKL.

This clonotype was observed a few times. J is TRBJ2-2 and V is TRBV5-4, with 13 bases aligning to TRBD2. From germline, CDR1 is SGHNT and CDR2 YYREEE (reference sequence). With V trimmed by 0 bases and J by 0 bases, 8 bases remained unmatched. CDR3 size: 20 residues. The CDR3 DNA reads as TGTGCCAGCAGCTTGGGGACTAGCGGGGGCTCCCCCCCGAACACCGGGGAGCTGTTTTTT. Translated: CASSLGTSGGSPPNTGELFF.

The sample holds one count of this clonotype. The chain joins TRBV20-1 to TRBJ1-3; D might be TRBD1 (5 bases). Germline-derived CDR1 and CDR2 are DFQATT and SNEGSKA (reference sequence). V lost 2 bases, J lost 0 bases, and 14 bases lay in between. This CDR3 is 16 amino acids long. The CDR3 sequence: CSARPPGTGSGNTIYF. Written as DNA, the CDR3 is TGCAGTGCTAGACCACCTGGGACGGGCTCTGGAAACACCATATATTTT.

This chain uses TRBV4-2 with TRBJ1-1, with D perhaps TRBD1 (5 bases). This CDR3 is built from 15 residues. With 3 bases removed from V and 3 bases from J, the gap between germline ends came to 14 bases. From germline, CDR1 is LGHNA and CDR2 YNFKEQ. CDR3 in DNA: TGTGCCAGCAGCCAGGAGGGACCGAGGGACACTGAAGCTTTCTTT. Its protein product is CASSQEGPRDTEAFF.

This chain connects TRBV5-1 to TRBJ2-3; no firm D call. Germline CDR1 SGHRS, CDR2 YFSETQ. This CDR3 comprises 14 residues. The V end lost 4 bases, the J end lost 2 bases, and 11 bases lay between the germline ends. CDR3 loop: CASSVGYDTDTQYF. The CDR3 DNA reads TGCGCCAGCAGCGTGGGGTACGACACAGATACGCAGTATTTT.

This clonotype was picked up many times. The CDR3 here is CASSFGPVGGNTGELFF. The CDR3, as DNA: TGTGCCAGCAGTTTTGGTCCAGTCGGGGGGAACACCGGGGAGCTGTTTTTT. The chain uses TRBV12-3 or TRBV12-4 and TRBJ2-2; TRBD2 might be the D (6 bases). V lost 3 bases to trimming and J lost 1 base, with 15 bases between them. The CDR3 length is 17 residues.

This clonotype was seen a few times. DNA of the CDR3: TGTGCCAGCAGCGATGACCTAGCGGGAGAGGGAGAGACCCAGTACTTC. The encoded protein is CASSDDLAGEGETQYF. The genes are TRBV7-9 and TRBJ2-5; 10 bases line up with TRBD2. CDR3 length: 16 amino acids. The trim removed 5 bases at V and 4 bases at J, leaving 10 bases unmatched. Germline lookup yields CDR1 SEHNR and CDR2 FQNEAQ (reference sequence).

Ten or more counts support this clonotype. The chain carries TRBV24-1 and TRBJ2-1; 9 bases are a match to TRBD2. In germline, CDR1 is KGHDR, CDR2 SFDVKD. This CDR3 has 16 residues. V shed 3 bases and J 4 bases; nucleotides not matched to a gene: 6. The CDR3: CATSDITSGLYNEQFF. In DNA form, the CDR3 reads TGTGCCACCAGTGATATCACTAGCGGGCTTTACAATGAGCAGTTCTTC.

The chain recombines TRBV27 with TRBJ1-2; tentative D call: TRBD1 (5 bases). V lost 7 bases to trimming and J lost 6 bases, with 15 bases between them. Germline CDR1 MNHEY, CDR2 SMNVEV (reference sequence). CDR3 length equals 13 residues. CDR3 coding DNA: TGTGCCAGCACGACCCGAGGGGCTAATGGCTACACCTTC. It specifies CASTTRGANGYTF.

This clonotype was counted many times. The chain employs TRBV24-1 and TRBJ2-1; 9 nucleotides line up with TRBD1. Trimming removed 4 bases from V and 2 bases from J; junction bases left unmatched: 8. Germline values: CDR1 KGHDR, CDR2 SFDVKD. The CDR3 is made up of 17 amino acids. CDR3 in DNA: TGTGCCACCAGTGACCCGGGACAGGGAGGGACCTACAATGAGCAGTTCTTC. Encoded protein: CATSDPGQGGTYNEQFF.

Many counts were recorded for this clonotype. V is TRBV12-3 or TRBV12-4 and J is TRBJ1-5, with D possibly matching TRBD1 (5 bases). V was cut by 3 bases and J by 3 bases, with 12 bases left in between. The CDR3 is 15 residues long. The CDR3 protein is CASSFLRGLNQPQHF. The CDR3 DNA reads TGTGCCAGCAGTTTCCTCCGGGGCCTCAATCAGCCCCAGCATTTT.

This clonotype was detected a few times. The V and J genes are TRBV15 and TRBJ1-1, with 9 bases that match TRBD1. The CDR3 consists of 16 residues. The germline CDR1 and CDR2 sequences are LNHNV and YYDKDF (reference sequence). J was trimmed by 2 bases and V by 6 bases; bases with no gene match: 10. The CDR3 nucleotides read TGTGCCACCAGTAGGGGACAGGGTCAGGTCAACACTGAAGCTTTCTTT. This translates into CATSRGQGQVNTEAFF.

The chain carries TRBV5-1 and TRBJ1-6, with D uncertain. Trimming cost V 3 bases and J 6 bases, with 10 bases left between them. Germline-derived CDR1 and CDR2 are SGHRS and YFSETQ. CDR3 length: 14 amino acids. The CDR3 DNA is TGCGCCAGCAGCTCCTCGGAGTTTAATTCACCCCTCCACTTT. Protein: CASSSSEFNSPLHF.

This clonotype was detected only a few times. V is TRBV15 and J is TRBJ1-6; tentative D call: TRBD1 (5 bases). CDR3 length: 17 amino acids. Looked up from germline, CDR1 is LNHNV and CDR2 is YYDKDF (reference sequence). V gave up 3 bases and J gave up 6 bases, with 18 bases separating them. The CDR3 here is CATSSLKSGTTNSPLHF. The CDR3 bases are TGTGCCACCAGCAGTTTAAAATCCGGGACTACTAATTCACCCCTCCACTTT.

The sample holds many counts of this clonotype. The CDR3 sequence: CSAQGGTEKLFF. The CDR3 DNA reads TGCAGTGCTCAGGGGGGGACTGAAAAACTGTTTTTT. The rearrangement uses TRBV20-1 and TRBJ1-4; TRBD1 matches at 7 bases. CDR1 and CDR2 from the germline V gene are DFQATT and SNEGSKA (reference sequence). The CDR3 is 12 residues long. Unmatched junction bases numbered 4, after V lost 5 bases and J lost 7 bases.

In its sample, this clonotype was seen a few times. The chain employs TRBV10-3 and TRBJ1-2; D is undetermined. The germline V and J ends were trimmed by 11 bases and 2 bases, with 18 bases remaining between them. This CDR3 spans 14 amino acids. Germline CDR1 ENHRY, CDR2 SYGVKD. The CDR3 sequence: CASLRPASNYGYTF. DNA for the CDR3: TGTGCCTCACTTCGGCCAGCATCGAACTATGGCTACACCTTC.

There are a few counts of this clonotype. V gene TRBV7-9 combines with J gene TRBJ2-1; perhaps TRBD2 as D (5 bases). The V gene's germline CDR1 is SEHNR and CDR2 FQNEAQ (reference sequence). The CDR3 has 15 residues. V lost 5 bases, J lost 7 bases, and 18 bases lay in between. The CDR3 is CASSVLAGAVNEQFF. The CDR3 nucleotides are TGTGCCAGCAGCGTACTCGCCGGAGCGGTAAATGAGCAGTTCTTC.

This clonotype was picked up many times. V and J are TRBV3-1 and TRBJ2-3; D unresolved. The CDR3 sequence is 14 residues long. Trimming removed 4 bases at V and 4 bases at J, with 12 bases between. Per the germline V gene, CDR1 is LGHDT and CDR2 is YNNKEL (reference sequence). The CDR3 protein is CASSPRVGADTQYF. CDR3 nucleotide sequence: TGTGCCAGCAGCCCTAGGGTTGGGGCAGATACGCAGTATTTT.

This clonotype appeared many times. The CDR3 region is CASSVSGRSSYEQYF. The CDR3 DNA sequence: TGTGCCAGCAGTGTTAGCGGGAGGAGCTCCTACGAGCAGTACTTC. The rearrangement links TRBV2 to TRBJ2-7; 10 bases agree with TRBD2. This CDR3 is 15 amino acids long. The V gene's germline CDR1 is SNHLY and CDR2 FYNNEI. J was trimmed by 0 bases and V by 4 bases; bases with no gene match: 3.

This clonotype was detected ten times or more. This chain joins TRBV29-1 and TRBJ1-1; D ambiguous. Deletions cut 5 bases from V and 0 bases from J, with 4 bases between. Per germline, CDR1 SQVTM and CDR2 ANQGSEA. The CDR3 covers 11 residues. CDR3 sequence reads: CSVTVNTEAFF. CDR3 nucleotides: TGCAGCGTTACAGTGAACACTGAAGCTTTCTTT.

This clonotype was detected a few times. The chain joins TRBV4-1 to TRBJ2-7, with D tentatively TRBD1 or TRBD2 (6 bases each). This CDR3 is 19 amino acids long. V was pared by 4 bases and J by 1 base, with 26 bases between. The germline V gene encodes CDR1 MGHRA and CDR2 YSYEKL. CDR3 in amino acids: CASSPFIRLPGAWSYEQYF. The CDR3 coding sequence is TGCGCCAGCAGCCCCTTCATTAGGCTACCGGGGGCGTGGTCCTACGAGCAGTACTTC.

This clonotype was counted a few times. The rearrangement uses TRBV11-3 and TRBJ2-1; tentative D call: TRBD2 (6 bases). Germline-derived CDR1 and CDR2 are SGHNT and YENEEA. The CDR3 loop spans 16 amino acids. V was trimmed by 2 bases and J by 4 bases, leaving 15 bases between them. The CDR3: CASSLTGSGSYNEQFF. The CDR3 DNA is TGTGCCAGCAGCTTAACGGGTAGCGGATCATACAATGAGCAGTTCTTC.